The entry below gives a single T cell receptor (beta chain) sequence along with its context. Its target is unknown. Sequencing was performed with immunoSEQ multiplex PCR; in TCRdb, only in-frame clones are kept and a portion is missing. The table has some 270,000 clones, about 86% seen once. This CDR3 comprises 13 residues. V was cut by 7 bases and J by 5 bases, with 14 bases left in between. Germline V lookup: CDR1 SNHLY, CDR2 FYNNEI. The sample comes from a study of cytomegalovirus exposure and HLA in healthy donors. General study results and limits: According to a subsequent analysis, TCR clusters from the first cohort were inclined to appear together in the roughly 120 validation repertoires. Most sequenced TCRs were rare (though some public TCRs occurred in many donors).

This receptor was taken from a woman in her late teens or twenties in good health and CMV-seronegative. Sequencing was performed on PBMCs. V and J are TRBV2 and TRBJ2-5; a possible D gene is TRBD1 (6 bases). CDR3 loop: CASTLQGVETQYF. The CDR3 region has the DNA TGTGCCAGCACCCTACAGGGTGTGGAGACCCAGTACTTC.